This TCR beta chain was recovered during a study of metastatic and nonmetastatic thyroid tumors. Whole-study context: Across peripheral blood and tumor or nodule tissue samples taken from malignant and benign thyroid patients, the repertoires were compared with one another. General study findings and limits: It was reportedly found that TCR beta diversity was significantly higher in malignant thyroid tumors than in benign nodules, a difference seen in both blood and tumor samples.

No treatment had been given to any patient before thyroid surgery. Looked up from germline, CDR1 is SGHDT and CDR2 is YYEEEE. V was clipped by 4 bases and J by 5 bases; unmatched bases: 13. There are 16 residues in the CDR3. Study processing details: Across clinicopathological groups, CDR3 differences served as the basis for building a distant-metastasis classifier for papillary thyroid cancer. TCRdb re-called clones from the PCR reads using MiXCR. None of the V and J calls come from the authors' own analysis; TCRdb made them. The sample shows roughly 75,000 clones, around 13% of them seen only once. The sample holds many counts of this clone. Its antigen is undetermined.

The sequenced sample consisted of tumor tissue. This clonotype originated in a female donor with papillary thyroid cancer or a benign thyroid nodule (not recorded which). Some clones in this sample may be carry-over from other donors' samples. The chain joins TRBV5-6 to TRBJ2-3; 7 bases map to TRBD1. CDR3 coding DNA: TGTGCCAGCAGCCCGAATGACAGGGTATCAAGAGATACGCAGTATTTT. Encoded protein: CASSPNDRVSRDTQYF.